This entry features one T cell receptor beta chain sequence. Its matching antigen is unknown. The CDR3 is made up of 15 amino acids. The V gene lost 1 base and the J gene lost 4 bases, with 13 bases spanning the gap. Per germline, CDR1 SGHDN and CDR2 FVKESK. Surgery cases with the highest brain T cell transcript signatures were chosen for sequencing. Pre-surgery treatment included at least one anti-epileptic drug. This entry belongs to a study of brain T cells in children with intractable seizures. Profiling relied on immunoSEQ multiplex PCR, and the TCRdb table lists in-frame clones only, not all of them. The repertoire has about 76,000 clones, about 93% of them found once; the top ten carry less than 2%. Study-wide results and limits: Absence of clones before surgery may stem from lower sequencing depth. Patients' HCMV serostatus was unknown; virus specificity rests on CDR3 similarity alone.

The genes are TRBV14 and TRBJ1-2; D ambiguous. This sequence was found in a boy in the first two years of life with tuberous sclerosis and intractable seizures. The sample here was peripheral blood, taken at surgery. The CDR3 here is CASSQGPGAIYGYTF. CDR3 coding DNA: TGTGCCAGCAGCCAAGGTCCGGGAGCGATCTATGGCTACACCTTC. The variable domain in full, completed from reference TRBV14 and TRBJ1-2, reads EAGVTQFPSHSVIEKGQTVTLRCDPISGHDNLYWYRRVMGKEIKFLLHFVKESKQDESGMPNNRFLAERTGGTYSTLKVQPAELEDSGVYFCASSQGPGAIYGYTFGSGTRLTVV.